Following are 21 T cell receptor beta chains from one sample sequenced in a study of shared clonotypes between healthy human individuals. Method: immunoSEQ multiplex PCR; TCRdb's copy keeps in-frame clones and lacks some. The sample holds some 1,100,000 clones, 70% to 80% seen once. The specimen was memory CD4+ T cells from PBMCs. Subset here: CD45RA-negative fraction. The origin of the receptors is a man younger than 35 in good health. Some clones in this sample may be carry-over from other donors' samples.

V is TRBV10-3 and J is TRBJ1-4; D unresolved. This CDR3 comprises 14 residues. Trimming removed 8 bases from V and 4 bases from J, with 14 bases in between. Germline-derived CDR1 and CDR2 are ENHRY and SYGVKD. CDR3 sequence reads: CAIGTGPLNEKLFF. Written as DNA, the CDR3 is TGTGCCATCGGAACCGGGCCGCTTAATGAAAAACTGTTTTTT.

This clone was detected many times. This sequence joins TRBV11-2 and TRBJ2-5, with 7 bases matching TRBD1. Germline loops: CDR1 SGHAT, CDR2 FQNNGV. J gave up 3 bases and V 7 bases, and 5 bases lay outside the gene matches. This CDR3 has 13 residues. The CDR3 region has the DNA TGTGCCAGCACCCCGGGGACAGAAGAGACCCAGTACTTC. It codes for CASTPGTEETQYF.

J is TRBJ1-1 and V is TRBV10-3, with D uncertain. The CDR3 has 13 amino acids. CDR1 is ENHRY, CDR2 SYGVKD, per germline. The germline V and J ends were trimmed by 2 bases and 3 bases, with 7 bases remaining between them. Here the CDR3 reads CAISERTDTEAFF. DNA of the CDR3: TGTGCCATCAGTGAGAGGACGGACACTGAAGCTTTCTTT.

This chain links TRBV7-3 with TRBJ2-7; D may match TRBD1 or TRBD2 (6 bases each). The CDR3 runs to 15 residues. V shed 2 bases and J shed 6 bases, with 17 bases lying between them. Germline CDR1 reads SGHTA; CDR2 reads FQGTGA. The CDR3 loop is CASSLQTGEGVEQYF. In DNA form, the CDR3 reads TGTGCCAGCAGCTTACAGACGGGAGAGGGGGTCGAGCAGTACTTC. Full variable domain (remainder filled in from reference TRBV7-3 and TRBJ2-7): GAGVSQTPSNKVTEKGKYVELRCDPISGHTALYWYRQSLGQGPEFLIYFQGTGAADDSGLPNDRFFAVRPEGSVSTLKIQRTERGDSAVYLCASSLQTGEGVEQYFGPGTRLTVT.

The chain is built from TRBV7-2 and TRBJ2-1; TRBD2 matches 13 bases. The CDR3 consists of 18 residues. V shed 5 bases and J 0 bases; nucleotides not matched to a gene: 7. Germline loops: CDR1 SGHTA, CDR2 FQGNSA. The CDR3 DNA reads TGTGCCAGCAGCACAGGGACTAGCGGGACCCGCTCCTACAATGAGCAGTTCTTC. Protein: CASSTGTSGTRSYNEQFF.

This clone appeared many times. For the CDR3, the DNA is TGCGCCAGCAGCCAAGGATCGTTTACCCTAGCCCCCAATGAGCAGTTCTTC. Translating gives CASSQGSFTLAPNEQFF. The chain joins TRBV4-1 to TRBJ2-1; D may be TRBD2 (5 bases). This CDR3 has 17 residues. V was pared by 1 base and J by 6 bases, with 19 bases between. Germline CDR1 MGHRA, CDR2 YSYEKL.

The chain combines TRBV5-8 with TRBJ1-2; no firm D call. With 2 bases removed from V and 5 bases from J, the gap between germline ends came to 7 bases. This CDR3 has 12 residues. Looked up from germline, CDR1 is SGHTS and CDR2 is YDEGEE. DNA for the CDR3: TGTGCCAGCAGCTTCCAGACATATGGCTACACCTTC. This translates into CASSFQTYGYTF.

The rearrangement joins TRBV7-9 to TRBJ2-3; 8 bases align to TRBD2. J lost 0 bases, V lost 5 bases, and 10 bases had no gene match. Germline assignment: CDR1 SEHNR and CDR2 FQNEAQ (reference sequence). The CDR3 has 17 residues. CDR3 sequence reads: CASSTRATSVSTDTQYF. For the CDR3, the DNA is TGTGCCAGCAGCACGAGGGCGACTAGCGTTAGCACAGATACGCAGTATTTT.

The rearrangement links TRBV27 to TRBJ1-1; the D is unclear. Germline lookup yields CDR1 MNHEY and CDR2 SMNVEV (reference sequence). With 1 base removed from V and 3 bases from J, the gap between germline ends came to 15 bases. The CDR3 runs 16 residues. The CDR3 reads CASSLLSLVGHTEAFF. CDR3 coding DNA: TGTGCCAGCAGTTTATTGTCTCTTGTGGGCCACACTGAAGCTTTCTTT.

This clone was found a few times. The rearrangement links TRBV27 to TRBJ1-1, with TRBD1 matching over 7 bases. J gave up 5 bases and V 5 bases, and 8 bases lay outside the gene matches. Germline V gene data show CDR1 as MNHEY and CDR2 as SMNVEV (reference sequence). This CDR3 region has 14 residues. CDR3 nucleotide sequence: TGTGCCAGCAGTGCACAACAGGGGTGGACTGAAGCTTTCTTT. It codes for CASSAQQGWTEAFF.

V and J are TRBV27 and TRBJ1-5; maybe TRBD1 (5 bases). The CDR3 consists of 16 residues. V was pared by 4 bases and J by 4 bases, with 17 bases between. Per the germline V gene, CDR1 is MNHEY and CDR2 is SMNVEV (reference sequence). The DNA of the CDR3 is TGTGCCAGCAGTTCCCCGGGCAGGGCAGGGAATCAGCCCCAGCATTTT. Translation: CASSSPGRAGNQPQHF.

This clone was seen a handful of times. The chain couples TRBV27 to TRBJ2-3; D is unclear. Germline lookup yields CDR1 MNHEY and CDR2 SMNVEV (reference sequence). The V end lost 0 bases, the J end lost 3 bases, and 10 bases lay between the germline ends. The CDR3 is made up of 15 amino acids. The CDR3 is CASSLSSGRTDTQYF. CDR3 sequence (DNA): TGTGCCAGCAGTTTATCATCCGGTAGAACAGATACGCAGTATTTT.

This clone has just a few counts. The V and J genes are TRBV6-1 and TRBJ1-2, with D possibly TRBD1 on 5 matching bases. The CDR3 spans 13 residues. Trimming removed 3 bases at V and 14 bases at J, with 19 bases between. Germline CDR1 MNHNS, CDR2 SASEGT. CDR3 sequence (DNA): TGTGCCAGCAGTGAGTTAGAGGGGCCGGGTGAGACCTTC. Its protein is CASSELEGPGETF.

This clone showed up just a few times. The chain has TRBV29-1 and TRBJ2-1; 13 positions match TRBD2. CDR3 length: 17 amino acids. The germline CDR1 and CDR2 sequences are SQVTM and ANQGSEA. J gave up 0 bases and V 3 bases, and 5 bases lay outside the gene matches. The CDR3 region is CSVETSGRFYSYNEQFF. CDR3 DNA: TGCAGCGTTGAGACTAGCGGGAGGTTCTACTCCTACAATGAGCAGTTCTTC.

This clone occurred many times. The chain links TRBV2 to TRBJ1-2; no clear D gene. Trimming left V 5 bases short and J 6 bases short, with 13 bases between. CDR1 and CDR2 (germline): SNHLY, FYNNEI. The CDR3 contains 13 residues. CDR3 coding DNA: TGTGCCAGCAGTTCCCAGGTGGGCAATGGCTACACCTTC. This sequence encodes CASSSQVGNGYTF.

Details on this clone: The germline gene is not matched at one end of the junction; a read error may be the cause. The V gene is TRBV4-1, the J gene TRBJ2-4; tentatively, D is TRBD1 or TRBD2 (6 bases each). Germline V gives CDR1 MGHRA, CDR2 YSYEKL. This CDR3 is 13 amino acids long. The CDR3 DNA follows: TGCGCCAGCAGCCAAGATAGGGGGGACGCCGCTGTCTTC. As protein: CASSQDRGDAAVF.

This rearrangement joins TRBV19 to TRBJ1-5, with 12 positions matching TRBD1. Germline V gene sequence: CDR1 LNHDA, CDR2 SQIVND (reference sequence). The V segment lost 7 bases and the J segment 0 bases; nucleotides outside the gene matches: 4. This CDR3 has 16 amino acids. Written as DNA, the CDR3 is TGTGCCAGTACAAGGGACAGGGGGCATAGCAATCAGCCCCAGCATTTT. Residues: CASTRDRGHSNQPQHF.

The chain employs TRBV7-2 and TRBJ2-5; TRBD2 aligns across 8 bases. The length of the CDR3 is 17 residues. The V segment lost 2 bases and the J segment 5 bases; nucleotides outside the gene matches: 13. CDR1 and CDR2 from the germline V gene are SGHTA and FQGNSA. The CDR3 nucleotides read TGTGCCAGCAGCTTATCCCTAGCGGGTGCCCTGAGGGAGACCCAGTACTTC. It codes for CASSLSLAGALRETQYF.

To note about this clone: Other DNA variants within this sample encode the same CDR3. The J gene is TRBJ2-1, the V gene TRBV7-9; D possibly uses TRBD1 or TRBD2 (6 bases each). V was clipped by 3 bases and J by 7 bases, with 10 bases between them. This CDR3 is 13 amino acids long. Germline CDR1 reads SEHNR; CDR2 reads FQNEAQ (reference sequence). CDR3 amino acids: CASSLLGGNEQFF. The CDR3 nucleotides are TGTGCCAGCAGCTTGTTAGGGGGGAATGAGCAGTTCTTC. The full variable domain, with the rest looked up from reference TRBV7-9 and TRBJ2-1, is DTGVSQNPRHKITKRGQNVTFRCDPISEHNRLYWYRQTLGQGPEFLTYFQNEAQLEKSRLLSDRFSAERPKGSFSTLEIQRTEQGDSAMYLCASSLLGGNEQFFGPGTRLTVL.

V usage is TRBV6-1 and J usage is TRBJ2-7; 10 bases match TRBD1. This CDR3 is 15 amino acids long. With V trimmed by 6 bases and J by 2 bases, 7 bases remained unmatched. Germline V CDR1 and CDR2: MNHNS, SASEGT. The CDR3 DNA reads TGTGCCAGCAGAGGGGGACAGGGGAAAACCTACGAGCAGTACTTC. Its protein is CASRGGQGKTYEQYF.

The chain carries TRBV5-1 and TRBJ2-7, with unresolved D. Trimming took off 4 bases at V and 7 bases at J, with 21 bases between the two ends. The CDR3 has 15 amino acids. Per the germline V gene, CDR1 is SGHRS and CDR2 is YFSETQ. The CDR3 reads CASSRRTSRLTEQYF. In DNA form, the CDR3 reads TGCGCCAGCAGCCGACGGACGTCTCGTCTGACAGAGCAGTACTTC. Full variable domain (missing parts from reference TRBV5-1 and TRBJ2-7): KAGVTQTPRYLIKTRGQQVTLSCSPISGHRSVSWYQQTPGQGLQFLFEYFSETQRNKGNFPGRFSGRQFSNSRSEMNVSTLELGDSALYLCASSRRTSRLTEQYFGPGTRLTVT.